Below, one T cell receptor beta chain is given with its context. These data are taken from a study of blood T cell repertoires in COVID-19. Study-level information: The study drew acute and convalescent COVID-19 samples from the United States, Italy and Spain.

Generated by immunoSEQ multiplex PCR, the TCRdb table keeps only in-frame clones and is missing some. The repertoire consists of just over 150,000 clones, with approximately 88% occurring once and the leading ten covering around 6.7%. The germline V gene has CDR1 SQVTM and CDR2 ANQGSEA. This CDR3 is built from 13 residues. V was clipped by 4 bases and J by 3 bases, with 12 bases between them. Researchers sorted participants into cohorts using their self-reported clinical history. The recovered donors of Cohort 3 showed two negative PCRs, clearance, or symptom resolution. The rearrangement joins TRBV29-1 to TRBJ1-1; D call uncertain. The sequencing sample was made of PBMCs or T cells enriched from blood (not recorded which). The clonotype comes from a woman between 45 and 60 years old who had recovered from COVID-19. CDR3 nucleotide sequence: TGCAGCGTTGTACCAGCCGGGGACACTGAAGCTTTCTTT. Translation gives CSVVPAGDTEAFF.